Shown below are 8 T cell receptor beta chains from a single sample sequenced in a study of T cell clones after liver transplantation. The data were produced by immunoSEQ multiplex PCR, yet TCRdb's version contains in-frame clones alone and is incomplete. The profile covers about 120,000 clones, with 75% to 95% appearing a single time and around 0.86% taken by the ten largest. Source: CD4+ T cells from blood, taken 12 months after liver transplant. Receptor source: a human patient who received a liver transplant. The T cells may come from the graft donor.

This clone was seen once. V and J are TRBV27 and TRBJ2-1; D may match TRBD1 or TRBD2 (6 bases each). Trimming removed 5 bases at V and 1 base at J, with 15 bases between. This CDR3 is 16 amino acids long. Germline V gives CDR1 MNHEY, CDR2 SMNVEV (reference sequence). In DNA form, the CDR3 reads TGTGCCAGCAGTGAACAGGGAGGCCTTTCCTACAATGAGCAGTTCTTC. It yields the protein CASSEQGGLSYNEQFF.

This rearrangement joins TRBV7-2 to TRBJ2-1; the match to TRBD2 covers 15 bases. The V and J ends lost 5 bases and 7 bases, in that order; junction bases with no gene match: 6. The CDR3 covers 16 residues. The germline V gene encodes CDR1 SGHTA and CDR2 FQGNSA. For the CDR3, the DNA is TGTGCCAGCAGCCCCGGACTAGCGGGAGGGGGTAATGAGCAGTTCTTC. This sequence encodes CASSPGLAGGGNEQFF. Variable domain in full (rest from reference TRBV7-2 and TRBJ2-1): GAGVSQSPSNKVTEKGKDVELRCDPISGHTALYWYRQSLGQGLEFLIYFQGNSAPDKSGLPSDRFSAERTGGSVSTLTIQRTQQEDSAVYLCASSPGLAGGGNEQFFGPGTRLTVL.

The CDR3 loop reads CASSEAGANVLTF. The CDR3 DNA reads TGTGCCAGCAGCGAGGCTGGGGCCAACGTCCTGACTTTC. J is TRBJ2-6 and V is TRBV5-4; D is uncertain. Germline V gene lookup returns CDR1 SGHNT and CDR2 YYREEE (reference sequence). Between the trimmed V and J ends, which lost 4 bases and 2 bases, there was a span of 4 bases. CDR3 length equals 13 residues.

This clone was detected only once. The chain employs TRBV27 and TRBJ2-3, with TRBD2 identical over 15 bases. J was trimmed by 0 bases and V by 3 bases; bases with no gene match: 16. Looked up from germline, CDR1 is MNHEY and CDR2 is SMNVEV (reference sequence). The CDR3 contains 22 residues. Written as DNA, the CDR3 is TGTGCCAGCAGTTTGCCGACCCCGGGACTAGCGGGGGGTTCCCCTAGCACAGATACGCAGTATTTT. Its translation is CASSLPTPGLAGGSPSTDTQYF.

The rearrangement uses TRBV15 and TRBJ2-3; D is possibly TRBD1 (6 bases). The CDR3 consists of 15 residues. Germline V lookup: CDR1 LNHNV, CDR2 YYDKDF (reference sequence). Trimming took 3 bases from V and 4 from J, leaving 14 bases between them. This CDR3 is CATSRGDTLADTQYF. As DNA, the CDR3 is TGTGCCACCAGCAGGGGGGACACCCTGGCAGATACGCAGTATTTT.

This clone was seen only a few times. The CDR3 DNA sequence: TGCAGCGTTGAAATCGGGGAAAGAAGGTACTTC. It codes for CSVEIGERRYF. The chain has TRBV29-1 and TRBJ2-7; a weak D match, TRBD2 (5 bases). Germline V gives CDR1 SQVTM, CDR2 ANQGSEA. This CDR3 spans 11 amino acids. The ends were cut back, 2 bases at V and 12 bases at J, with 14 bases in the middle.

Turning to this clone: Other DNA sequences in this specimen translate into the identical CDR3. The chain has TRBV2 and TRBJ2-1; weak D call: TRBD2 (5 bases). The germline V gene has CDR1 SNHLY and CDR2 FYNNEI. The CDR3 length is 14 residues. Trimming took 8 bases from V and 1 from J, leaving 12 bases between them. CDR3 in DNA: TGTGCCAGCGTACCGGGCGGGTCCTACAATGAGCAGTTCTTC. Its protein is CASVPGGSYNEQFF.

This chain uses TRBV6-1 with TRBJ1-1, with D uncertain. Looked up from germline, CDR1 is MNHNS and CDR2 is SASEGT. Between the trimmed V and J ends, which lost 4 bases and 4 bases, there was a span of 7 bases. There are 12 residues in the CDR3. The CDR3 DNA reads as TGTGCCAGCAGTGTTGATGTCACTGAAGCTTTCTTT. Translating it yields CASSVDVTEAFF.